Listed below are T cell receptor beta chains from one sample, sequenced in a study of blood T cell repertoires in COVID-19. The assay was immunoSEQ multiplex PCR, and TCRdb's table has in-frame clones only and misses some. Here the sample spans 15,000 to 16,000 clones, 76% being singletons. Input material: peripheral blood. The origin of the receptors is a man aged 70 or older with active or convalescent COVID-19. CDR3s include the opening cysteine and the closing phenylalanine or tryptophan. Each record gives: V gene, clone size, J gene, CDR3 protein. Rows give clone size only sometimes, using once, few, many, or a class for an expanded clone.

V: TRBV7-2
size: -
J: TRBJ2-7
CDR3: CASSLDWSSYEQYF

V: TRBV10-1
size: -
J: TRBJ2-3
CDR3: CASSENRQLSGSTDTQYF

V: TRBV6-5
size: once
J: TRBJ1-2
CDR3: CASTGQGSLGYTF

V: TRBV4-1
size: many
J: TRBJ2-7
CDR3: CASSPSLAGSYEQYF

V: TRBV28
size: few
J: TRBJ1-3
CDR3: CASRPYRGQAGNTIYF

V: TRBV6-5
size: few
J: TRBJ1-4
CDR3: CATDRGANEKLFF

V: TRBV11-2
size: -
J: TRBJ1-1
CDR3: CASSYGRENTEAFF

V: TRBV18
size: few
J: TRBJ2-5
CDR3: CASSPSDRHQETQYF

V: TRBV11-3
size: few
J: TRBJ1-1
CDR3: CASSLGQNTEAFF

V: TRBV29-1
size: few
J: TRBJ1-2
CDR3: CSVGGNNYGYTF

V: TRBV7-8
size: -
J: TRBJ2-1
CDR3: CASSLNGYNEQFF

V: TRBV30
size: -
J: TRBJ1-2
CDR3: CAWSRERRANYGYTF

V: TRBV19
size: -
J: TRBJ2-2
CDR3: CASSQGGNTGELFF

V: TRBV4-2
size: -
J: TRBJ2-5
CDR3: CASSQGALAGGRQETQYF

V: TRBV10-3
size: -
J: TRBJ2-1
CDR3: CAISVAGQGTSGRDNEQFF

V: TRBV4-3
size: -
J: TRBJ2-7
CDR3: CASSQRTSGYYEQYF

V: TRBV5-1
size: -
J: TRBJ2-5
CDR3: CASSPTFWAGGSDGKTQYF

V: TRBV29-1
size: once
J: TRBJ2-1
CDR3: CSVEDDSYNEQFF

V: TRBV10-1
size: few
J: TRBJ2-1
CDR3: CASRSGSGGNEQFF

V: TRBV7-9
size: few
J: TRBJ2-1
CDR3: CASSLDSFGEQFF

V: TRBV9
size: -
J: TRBJ1-6
CDR3: CASSPRDSPHSPLHF

V: TRBV5-1
size: -
J: TRBJ1-1
CDR3: CASSPQGKNTEAFF

V: TRBV2
size: -
J: TRBJ2-5
CDR3: CASRAGGAGDQETQYF

V: TRBV7-2
size: -
J: TRBJ2-2
CDR3: CASSRNLGGRAGELFF

V: TRBV30
size: once
J: TRBJ1-4
CDR3: CAWRHGGGPNEKLFF